The subject of this entry is one TCR beta chain. The specificity of this receptor is unknown. Base qualities were left out, and no much larger clone turns up one base away. A distance of 13 bases separates the germline ends of V and J, which lose 3 bases and 5 bases respectively. CDR1 SGHAT and CDR2 FQNNGV were looked up in the germline V gene. The CDR3, from cysteine to phenylalanine, totals 14 residues. Kept here is only the CDR3 DNA, which spans 42 bases and is read in frame from base 1. In the prospective study, participants were roughly 18 to 89 years old, resided in fewer than 25 geographic areas of the United States, and were enrolled through a virtual design. In the prospective study, cohorts were assigned on the basis of participant-reported clinical history obtained from a screening survey and a study questionnaire. In the prospective study, whole blood, serum and a nasopharyngeal or oropharyngeal swab were collected from each participant by mobile phlebotomists. Additional blood draws and questionnaires over a roughly two-month period could optionally be provided by prospective study participants. Blood samples from the prospective study were shipped frozen or at room temperature prior to DNA extraction.

TCRbeta CDR3 regions were amplified from genomic DNA by means of the immunoSEQ Assay, a bias-controlled multiplex PCR. The published analysis was carried out like this. The number of nucleated cells in each sample was estimated by amplification of reference gene primers within the assay. Sequence reads were collapsed and filtered to measure the absolute abundance of every unique TCRbeta CDR3 rearrangement. For each sample, productive Simpson clonality was calculated as the square root of Simpson's diversity index across productive rearrangements. Here the immuneACCESS table is served through TCRdb, limited to in-frame sequences with V and J called. Missing clones are a known gap in these copies; in checked studies unresolved V genes cover under half, and the rest lacks a known reason. V, J and clone size reflect that table, while D and trimming were determined from the DNA. This sample comprises under 250,000 clones, 85% of them detected only once. Approximately 9.6% of the sample rests with the top ten.

This sample was taken from a study of blood T cell repertoires in COVID-19 (dated by TCRdb to the early 2020s). Looking at the study overall: Collaborator samples came from the United States, Italy and Spain and covered acute and convalescent phases of COVID-19. The prospective study material was composed of cDNA or gDNA derived from T cells, B-cell-depleted T cells, or PBMCs. Deeply sampled blood TCRbeta repertoires from subjects exposed to, actively infected with, or recovered from COVID-19 were included in the dataset. The repertoires were released in a freely available public database meant as a resource for research on the immune response to SARS-CoV-2. Samples came from the ongoing ImmuneRACE study (first 160 participants) plus 1,254 subjects from 6 global collaborators. The sample metadata nearly always contained a de-identified subject ID, COVID-19 status, age in years and sex. Where available, HLA class I and class II types were obtained from metadata supplied by the sample provider rather than from assay-based typing.

Overall results and qualifications from the work: The amount of clinical and demographic metadata varied by source and participant and was provided uncurated.

The V and J genes are TRBV11-2 and TRBJ1-1, and perhaps TRBD1 as D gene, on 6 matching bases. The source is a woman aged 45 to 65 with acute COVID-19. Sequencing was done on a sample of PBMCs or T cells enriched from blood (not recorded which). Read as DNA, the sequence is TGTGCCAGCAGCTTCACGGGGACAAGGACTGAAGCTTTCTTT. It codes for CASSFTGTRTEAFF.